This T cell receptor (beta chain) was captured by sequencing in a study of control samples from healthy donors and cancer patients. Sequencing used immunoSEQ multiplex PCR; TCRdb keeps in-frame clones, though not all of them. The sample gives 150,000 or so clones, 92% of which show up once; 0.55% to 0.7% is in the top ten. The germline V and J ends were trimmed by 2 bases and 5 bases, with 9 bases remaining between them. Germline CDR1 reads MDHEN; CDR2 reads SYDVKM. The length of the CDR3 is 13 residues. Details on this clone: This same CDR3 is encoded by further DNA sequences in the sample.

Material for sequencing was blood. The rearrangement joins TRBV28 to TRBJ2-5; either TRBD1 or TRBD2 may fit D (5 bases each). This TCR was recovered from a woman aged 30 to 39 in good health. The CDR3 nucleotides are TGTGCCAGCAGTTTAGGCAGGGAGGAGACCCAGTACTTC. Translation: CASSLGREETQYF.